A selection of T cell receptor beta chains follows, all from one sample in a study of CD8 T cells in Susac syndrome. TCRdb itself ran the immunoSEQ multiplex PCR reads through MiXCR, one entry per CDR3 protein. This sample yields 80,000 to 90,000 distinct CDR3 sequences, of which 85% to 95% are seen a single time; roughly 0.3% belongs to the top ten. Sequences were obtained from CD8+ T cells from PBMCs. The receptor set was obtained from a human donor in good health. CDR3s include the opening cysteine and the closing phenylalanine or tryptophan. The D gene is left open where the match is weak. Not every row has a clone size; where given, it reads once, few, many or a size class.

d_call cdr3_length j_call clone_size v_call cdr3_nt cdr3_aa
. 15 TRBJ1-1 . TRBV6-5 TGTGCCAGCAGTTATAACTGGGGCTCACTTGCTGAAGCTTTCTTT CASSYNWGSLAEAFF
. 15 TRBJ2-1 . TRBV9 TGTGCCAGCAGCGTTCATAGGAGCTCCTACAATGAGCAGTTCTTC CASSVHRSSYNEQFF
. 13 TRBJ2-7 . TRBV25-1 TGTGCCAGCAGTGCCTCCTCCAGCTACGAGCAGTACTTC CASSASSSYEQYF
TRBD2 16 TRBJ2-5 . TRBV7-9 TGTGCCAGCAGCCAAGGGACTAGCGGAACCCAAGAGACCCAGTACTTC CASSQGTSGTQETQYF
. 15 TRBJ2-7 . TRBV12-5 TGTGCTAGTGGTTTGACGGGCGACAGTTCCTACGAGCAGTACTTC CASGLTGDSSYEQYF
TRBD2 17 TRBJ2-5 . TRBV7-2 TGTGCCAGCAGCCCCGATCTAGCGGGGGGGCCGTGGGAGACCCAGTACTTC CASSPDLAGGPWETQYF
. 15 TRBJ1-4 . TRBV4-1 TGCGCCAGCAGCCAAGGCAGGGGACTCAATGAAAAACTGTTTTTT CASSQGRGLNEKLFF
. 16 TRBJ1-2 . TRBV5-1 TGCGCCAGCAGCTTGGATGACAGCAAAGGGTTCTATGGCTACACTTTC CASSLDDSKGFYGYTF
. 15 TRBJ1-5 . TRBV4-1 TGCGCCAGCAGCCAAGATCAGACGGCCAATCAGCCCCAGCATTTT CASSQDQTANQPQHF
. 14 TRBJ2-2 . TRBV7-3 TGTGCCAGCAGCTTTGCCGGCCCTGGCGGGGAGCTGTTTTTT CASSFAGPGGELFF
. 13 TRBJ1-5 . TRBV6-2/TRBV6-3 TGTGCCAGCAGTTACGGGGCCGGCTGGCCCCAGCATTTT CASSYGAGWPQHF
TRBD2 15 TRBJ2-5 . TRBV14 TGTGCCAGCAGCCGGGGACTATTGTACCAAGAGACCCAGTACTTC CASSRGLLYQETQYF
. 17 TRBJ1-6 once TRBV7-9 TGTGCCAGCAGCTCACCCCTCTTTAGCTCCTATAATTCACCCCTCCACTTT CASSSPLFSSYNSPLHF
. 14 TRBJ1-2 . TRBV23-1 TGCGCCAGCAGTCAATCTACGTCTTGCTATGGCTACACCTTC CASSQSTSCYGYTF
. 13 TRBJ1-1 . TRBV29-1 TGCAGCGTCCCCGGGACTTCGAACACTGAAGCTTTCTTT CSVPGTSNTEAFF
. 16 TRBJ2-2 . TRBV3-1 TGTGCCAGCAGCCAGAAGACGACAGGGAACACCGGGGAGCTGTTTTTT CASSQKTTGNTGELFF
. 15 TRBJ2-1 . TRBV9 TGTGCCAGCAGCGTCACCGGGGGGCCCTACAATGAGCAGTTCTTC CASSVTGGPYNEQFF
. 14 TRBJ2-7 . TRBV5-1 TGCGCCAGCAGCCAGACGGACAGCCCGGCCGAGCAGTACTTC CASSQTDSPAEQYF